The 30 T cell receptor beta chains presented below share a single source sample, sequenced in a study of CD8+ T cells in alopecia areata. RNA extraction was followed by reverse transcription into cDNA, which acted as the sequencing template. TCRdb keeps only in-frame clones here, not all; method: immunoSEQ multiplex PCR. The table lists approximately 280,000 clones, with no singletons. Cutaneous lymph nodes were pooled and cells sorted by CD4, CD8alpha, NKG2D, NKG2ACE and more. Input material: CD4+ T cells sorted from a lymph node. These receptor sequences come from a C3H/HeJ mouse with alopecia areata. Mice of this strain are of MHC haplotype H2-k.

A remark on this clone: Mouse germline and gene names are used. The CDR3 DNA, read in part, is TGTGCCAGCCAGAACTATGCT. Translating it yields CASQNYA. The entire CDR3 sequence reads CASQNYAEQFF. This chain joins TRBV19 and TRBJ2-1; no clear D gene. The CDR3 goes on 4 residues after the read ends, and that part is filled in from the germline J gene. The CDR3 is 11 residues long. V lost 7 bases and J 1 base, leaving 3 bases between the germline ends. Germline values: CDR1 FNHDT, CDR2 SITEND (reference sequence). Using reference TRBV19 and TRBJ2-1 for the parts outside the CDR3, the full variable domain is GGIITQTPKFLIGQEGQKLTLKCQQNFNHDTMYWYRQDSGKGLRLIYYSITENDLQKGDLSEGYDASREKKSSFSLTVTSAQKNEMAVFLCASQNYAEQFFGPGTRLTVL.

As regards this clone: The genes and germline here are from mouse. CDR3 region: CASSDEAGGSYAEQFF. CDR3 DNA, as far as it was read: TGTGCCAGCAGTGATGAGGCTGGGGGGTCCTATGCT. V usage is TRBV13-1 and J usage is TRBJ2-1; 8 nucleotides line up with TRBD2. Coverage ceases 4 residues before the CDR3 finishes, and the germline J gene fills in the end. CDR3 size: 16 residues. Per the germline V gene, CDR1 is NSHNY and CDR2 is SYGAGN. V dropped 0 bases and J dropped 3; count of bases not matched to a gene: 5.

This clone appeared a few times. Mouse gene names and germline throughout. The CDR3 end falls 4 residues outside the read, so it is completed with the germline J gene. This chain links TRBV13-1 with TRBJ2-7; D is perhaps TRBD2 (6 bases). Per germline, CDR1 NSHNY and CDR2 SYGAGN. V gave up 0 bases and J gave up 3 bases, with 13 bases separating them. The CDR3 is 15 residues long. Here the CDR3 reads CASSDAGWGRYEQYF. The covered CDR3 bases are TGTGCCAGCAGTGATGCAGGCTGGGGCCGCTAT.

A remark on this clone: A much more abundant neighbour one base away suggests this may be a read error. Gene names refer to mouse genes. Incomplete CDR3 DNA: TGTGCCAGCAGTGAGAGGGAT. This encodes CASSERD. The full CDR3 is CASSERDEQYF. The V call is TRBV13-3, the J call TRBJ2-7; D remains unclear. The sequenced fragment ends 4 residues before the CDR3 boundary, so the rest is inferred from the germline J gene. This CDR3 comprises 11 residues. Germline V gives CDR1 NNHDY, CDR2 SYVADS.

This clone turned up a few times. Here the gene names and germline are mouse. Read data end 4 residues before the CDR3 end; the end is taken from the germline J gene. Other DNA sequences in this sample translate to the same CDR3. This chain joins TRBV13-2 and TRBJ2-7, with 8 nucleotides matching TRBD2. CDR1 is NNHNN, CDR2 SYGAGS, per germline (reference sequence). CDR3 size: 13 residues. The CDR3 bases that were read are TGTGCCAGCGGTGACATGGGGGGGTAT. Its protein product is CASGDMGGY. The complete CDR3 sequence is CASGDMGGYEQYF.

This clone was seen a few times. The genes and germline here are from mouse. The read terminates 4 residues ahead of where the CDR3 ends, so the germline J gene completes it. Other DNA sequences in this specimen translate into the identical CDR3. The gene calls are TRBV19 and TRBJ2-3, with TRBD2 matching over 8 bases. Germline values: CDR1 FNHDT, CDR2 SITEND (reference sequence). The CDR3 contains 14 residues. The junction had 1 base not matched to a gene; V was cut back by 1 base and J by 3 bases. The CDR3 region is CASSILGGAETLYF. The sequenced part of the CDR3 DNA is TGTGCCAGCAGTATATTGGGGGGGGCAGAA.

This clone was seen a few times. Genes and germline come from the mouse. From the germline J gene comes the end of the CDR3, since the read stops 4 residues before it. Other nucleotide sequences in the sample specify the same CDR3. The chain is built from TRBV13-1 and TRBJ1-1, with D unresolved. Looked up from germline, CDR1 is NSHNY and CDR2 is SYGAGN. The CDR3 has 11 amino acids. The CDR3 bases that were read are TGTGCCAGCAGGACTGGGACA. Translated: CASRTGT. The entire CDR3 protein is CASRTGTEVFF.

This clone was seen only a few times. Mouse germline and gene names are used. The sequence runs out 3 residues before the end of the CDR3; the remainder is reconstructed from the germline J gene. The V gene is TRBV13-3, the J gene TRBJ1-6; 8 nucleotides line up with TRBD1. TRBJ1-6 is sorted into the ORF group, with uncertain function. Per the germline V gene, CDR1 is NNHDY and CDR2 is SYVADS. The CDR3 runs to 16 residues. V trimming: 0 bases; J trimming: 4 bases; junction bases outside the gene matches: 3. CDR3 sequence reads: CASSDGDRRYNSPLYF. The part of the CDR3 DNA that was read is TGTGCCAGCAGTGATGGGGACAGGAGATATAATTCGCCC.

This clone was seen only a few times. A clone one base away is much larger, so this may be a read error. These gene names are mouse names. The CDR3 goes on 4 residues after the read ends, and that part is filled in from the germline J gene. Within the sample, other DNA sequences also encode this same CDR3. The chain uses TRBV19 and TRBJ2-2; D remains ambiguous. There are 12 residues in the CDR3. Germline assignment: CDR1 FNHDT and CDR2 SITEND (reference sequence). The V end was cut by 5 bases, the J end by 1 base, with 3 bases between. The DNA read from the CDR3 is TGTGCCAGCAGCCAAAACACCGGG. Translating it yields CASSQNTG. The full CDR3 reads CASSQNTGQLYF.

As regards this clone: The listed genes are named as in mouse. Read sequence stops 4 residues before the CDR3 end, and the germline J gene provides the missing end. V gene TRBV1 combines with J gene TRBJ2-1, with a weak D call TRBD1 (6 bases). Germline CDR1 NSQYPW, CDR2 LRSPGD (reference sequence). V lost 6 bases, J lost 3 bases, and 12 bases lay in between. This CDR3 spans 14 amino acids. Partial CDR3 DNA: TGCACCTGCAGGCCGGGACACCTCTATGCT. It yields the protein CTCRPGHLYA. The entire CDR3 sequence reads CTCRPGHLYAEQFF. Together with reference TRBV1 and TRBJ2-1, the CDR3 gives the full variable domain: VTLLEQNPRWRLVPRGQAVNLRCILKNSQYPWMSWYQQDLQKQLQWLFTLRSPGDKEVKSLPGADYLATRVTDTELRLQVANMSQGRTLYCTCRPGHLYAEQFFGPGTRLTVL.

Regarding this clone: Mouse gene names apply. The missing CDR3 end, 4 residues past where the read stops, is filled in from the germline J gene. V is TRBV13-2 and J is TRBJ2-1, with D tentatively TRBD2 (6 bases). Germline V gene sequence: CDR1 NNHNN, CDR2 SYGAGS (reference sequence). The V end lost 3 bases, the J end lost 4 bases, and 8 bases lay between the germline ends. This CDR3 comprises 13 residues. The part of the CDR3 DNA that was read is TGTGCCAGCGGTGTGCTGGGGTATGCT. Its protein is CASGVLGYA. The full CDR3 reads CASGVLGYAEQFF.

Points on this clone: Gene names refer to mouse genes. The read finishes 4 residues shy of the CDR3 end, and the germline J gene is used to complete it. V gene TRBV19 combines with J gene TRBJ1-1; 10 bases match TRBD1. This CDR3 is built from 14 residues. The germline V gene has CDR1 FNHDT and CDR2 SITEND (reference sequence). The ends lost 5 bases at V and 4 bases at J; junction bases unmatched: 5. The CDR3 DNA, read in part, is TGTGCCAGCAGGGACAGGGGGTTCGGCACA. It translates to CASRDRGFGT. The complete CDR3 reads CASRDRGFGTEVFF.

This clone was recorded a few times. The gene names given are mouse names. The read finishes 4 residues shy of the CDR3 end, and the germline J gene is used to complete it. This chain joins TRBV5 and TRBJ2-1; the match to TRBD2 covers 8 bases. The CDR3 sequence is 15 residues long. J gave up 4 bases and V 0 bases, and 2 bases lay outside the gene matches. CDR1 LGHNA and CDR2 YNLKQL come from the germline V gene (reference sequence). Incomplete CDR3 DNA: TGTGCCAGCAGCCAAGAGGTGGGGGGGTATGCT. This translates into CASSQEVGGYA. The whole CDR3 region reads CASSQEVGGYAEQFF.

This clone occurred a few times. Gene names are the mouse ones. The sequence runs out 4 residues before the end of the CDR3; the remainder is reconstructed from the germline J gene. The V and J genes are TRBV17 and TRBJ2-7; D uncertain. This CDR3 region has 13 residues. Germline CDR1 is MNHDT and CDR2 is YYDKIL. The V gene lost 0 bases and the J gene lost 2 bases, with 5 bases spanning the gap. The CDR3 protein is CASSRDSTYEQYF. The part of the CDR3 DNA that was read is TGTGCTAGCAGTAGAGATTCCACCTAT.

In regard to this clone: Gene names refer to mouse genes. The read comes to an end 4 residues before the CDR3 does, leaving the germline J gene to fill in the end. J is TRBJ2-3 and V is TRBV5; 9 positions match TRBD2. Trimming cost V 5 bases and J 1 base; bases outside gene matches: 1. The CDR3 extends over 14 amino acids. Germline V gene sequence: CDR1 LGHNA, CDR2 YNLKQL (reference sequence). CDR3 DNA (partial): TGTGCCAGCAGCTCTGGGGGGGGTGCAGAA. It encodes CASSSGGGAE. The whole CDR3 is CASSSGGGAETLYF.

This clone has more than one count but fewer than ten. Mouse names are used for the genes. Sequencing ends 4 residues short of the CDR3 end; the germline J gene provides the rest. The J gene is TRBJ2-1, the V gene TRBV14; 10 bases match TRBD2. Germline CDR1 and CDR2: SGHDT and FRDEAV. The CDR3 loop spans 15 amino acids. V gave up 5 bases and J gave up 1 base; unmatched junction bases: 3. The chain's CDR3 is CASRRLGGNYAEQFF. The CDR3 DNA, read in part, is TGTGCCAGCAGAAGACTGGGGGGAAACTATGCT.

To note about this clone: Gene names and germline refer to mouse. The read comes to an end 4 residues before the CDR3 does, leaving the germline J gene to fill in the end. J is TRBJ2-1 and V is TRBV19; D uncertain. Trimming left V 3 bases short and J 4 bases short, with 11 bases between. The germline V gene encodes CDR1 FNHDT and CDR2 SITEND (reference sequence). The CDR3 runs to 14 residues. CDR3 bases read: TGTGCCAGCAGTAACCCCGACAAGTATGCT. Translation: CASSNPDKYA. The whole CDR3 protein is CASSNPDKYAEQFF.

Comments on this clone: Gene names are mouse gene names. Read data end 4 residues before the CDR3 end; the end is taken from the germline J gene. The chain joins TRBV13-3 to TRBJ2-4; 10 positions agree with TRBD2. CDR1 is NNHDY and CDR2 is SYVADS in the germline V gene. The junction had 6 bases not matched to a gene; V was cut back by 0 bases and J by 2 bases. The CDR3 is 17 residues long. CDR3 DNA, as far as it was read: TGTGCCAGCAGTGATGATCTGGGGGGGCGGGATCAAAAC. Translating it yields CASSDDLGGRDQN. The whole CDR3 region reads CASSDDLGGRDQNTLYF.

Points on this clone: All gene names here are mouse names. The read gets to within 4 residues of the CDR3 end, and the germline J gene fills in the rest. The sample carries other DNA sequences with the same CDR3. This chain uses TRBV13-3 with TRBJ2-1; 10 nucleotides match TRBD2. The CDR3 totals 15 residues. The J segment lost 6 bases and the V segment lost 0 bases, leaving 3 bases of the junction unmatched. The germline V gene encodes CDR1 NNHDY and CDR2 SYVADS. The covered CDR3 bases are TGTGCCAGCAGTGATGCTGGGGGGGCGCGTGCT. Amino acid sequence: CASSDAGGARA. The whole CDR3 is CASSDAGGARAEQFF.

As to this clone: Gene names are mouse gene names. The DNA ends 4 residues before the CDR3 does, and the rest of the CDR3 is filled in from the germline J gene. The chain links TRBV13-2 to TRBJ2-5; 8 bases line up with TRBD2. This CDR3 comprises 14 residues. CDR1 is NNHNN and CDR2 is SYGAGS in the germline V gene (reference sequence). Partial CDR3 DNA: TGTGCCAGCGGTGATACCTGGGGGGAAGAC. Its protein product is CASGDTWGED. The full CDR3 sequence reads CASGDTWGEDTQYF.

This clone was recorded many times. Genes here carry mouse names. The observed sequence ends 4 residues before the CDR3 terminus, with the missing tail filled in from the germline J gene. Other DNA variants within this sample encode the same CDR3. The rearrangement joins TRBV17 to TRBJ2-2; D is possibly TRBD2 (6 bases). CDR1 is MNHDT, CDR2 YYDKIL, per germline. The CDR3 loop spans 16 amino acids. The germline V and J ends were trimmed by 0 bases and 1 base, with 9 bases remaining between them. CDR3 residues: CASSRDWGRNTGQLYF. Partial CDR3 DNA: TGTGCTAGCAGTAGAGACTGGGGTCGAAACACCGGG.

For this clone: Gene names and germline refer to mouse. This chain's CDR3 is CTCSLQGHQDTQYF. The covered CDR3 bases are TGCACCTGCAGTCTACAGGGGCACCAAGAC. The chain recombines TRBV1 with TRBJ2-5; 7 bases align to TRBD1. The read is 4 residues too short to cover the CDR3 end, so that end is filled in from the germline J gene. Germline V gene sequence: CDR1 NSQYPW, CDR2 LRSPGD (reference sequence). This CDR3 is built from 14 residues. The V and J ends lost 5 bases and 1 base, in that order; junction bases with no gene match: 3.

As to this clone: Mouse gene names and germline throughout. Read sequence stops 4 residues before the CDR3 end, and the germline J gene provides the missing end. The V gene is TRBV5, the J gene TRBJ2-3; 13 nucleotides align to TRBD2. This CDR3 comprises 18 residues. Trimming took 0 bases from V and 0 from J; bases not matched to a gene: 3. Germline CDR1 and CDR2: LGHNA and YNLKQL (reference sequence). CDR3 sequence reads: CASSQEGLGGSSAETLYF. CDR3 DNA (partial): TGTGCCAGCAGCCAAGAGGGACTGGGGGGGTCTAGTGCAGAA.

Worth noting for this clone: Mouse germline and gene names are used. The observed sequence ends 4 residues before the CDR3 terminus, with the missing tail filled in from the germline J gene. This chain uses TRBV14 with TRBJ2-5; 11 nucleotides match TRBD2. Trimming at V came to 4 bases and at J to 0 bases, leaving 1 base not matched to a gene. CDR3 size: 15 residues. From germline, CDR1 is SGHDT and CDR2 FRDEAV. CDR3 DNA (partial): TGTGCCAGCAGTGACTGGGGGGGAAACCAAGAC. As protein: CASSDWGGNQD. The whole CDR3 sequence is CASSDWGGNQDTQYF. Full variable domain (outside the CDR3, taken from reference TRBV14 and TRBJ2-5): EAGVTQSPRYAVLQEGQAVSFWCDPISGHDTLYWYQQPRDQGPQLLVYFRDEAVIDNSQLPSDRFSAVRPKGTNSTLKIQSAKQGDTATYLCASSDWGGNQDTQYFGPGTRLLVL.

This clone has just a few counts. The genes and germline here are from mouse. The read stops 4 residues short of the end of the CDR3; the missing end is completed from the germline J gene. This chain links TRBV14 with TRBJ1-1; a possible D gene is TRBD1 (6 bases). The germline CDR1 and CDR2 sequences are SGHDT and FRDEAV. This CDR3 region has 12 residues. The CDR3 spells CASSLGQTEVFF. CDR3 DNA, as far as it was read: TGTGCCAGCAGTTTGGGACAAACA.

This clone has more than one count but fewer than ten. Mouse names are used for the genes. The CDR3 end falls 4 residues outside the read, so it is completed with the germline J gene. The chain joins TRBV14 to TRBJ2-1; 11 bases are a match to TRBD1. This CDR3 has 19 amino acids. J lost 0 bases, V lost 4 bases, and 12 bases had no gene match. The germline V gene has CDR1 SGHDT and CDR2 FRDEAV. The CDR3 bases that were read are TGTGCCAGCAGTCCCACTCCGGGACAGGGGGGTAATAACTATGCT. Protein sequence: CASSPTPGQGGNNYA. The entire CDR3 reads CASSPTPGQGGNNYAEQFF.

Worth noting for this clone: Genes and germline are mouse. The CDR3 end falls 4 residues outside the read, so it is completed with the germline J gene. The chain is built from TRBV19 and TRBJ2-4; 9 bases match TRBD1. Germline CDR1 reads FNHDT; CDR2 reads SITEND (reference sequence). The CDR3 runs to 13 residues. The CDR3 DNA, read in part, is TGTGCCAGCAGGTCACAGGGGGCTAAC. It specifies CASRSQGAN. The full CDR3 sequence reads CASRSQGANTLYF.

There are a few counts of this clone. The listed genes are named as in mouse. The CDR3 is cut off 4 residues early in the read; its end comes from the germline J gene. J is TRBJ2-5 and V is TRBV5; 11 bases agree with TRBD2. Unmatched junction bases numbered 7, after V lost 0 bases and J lost 2 bases. The CDR3 is 18 residues long. From germline, CDR1 is LGHNA and CDR2 YNLKQL (reference sequence). CDR3 sequence reads: CASSQDSGTGGSQDTQYF. The DNA read from the CDR3 is TGTGCCAGCAGCCAAGACTCCGGGACTGGGGGATCCCAAGAC.

A note on this clone: Mouse gene names and germline throughout. The read terminates 4 residues ahead of where the CDR3 ends, so the germline J gene completes it. The gene calls are TRBV31 and TRBJ1-1; 10 bases agree with TRBD1. In germline, CDR1 is GKSSPN, CDR2 SITVG. V was clipped by 3 bases and J by 4 bases; unmatched bases: 5. This CDR3 region has 14 residues. The CDR3 region is CAWRPGQGFTEVFF. The CDR3 DNA, read in part, is TGTGCCTGGAGGCCGGGACAGGGGTTCACA.

Only a few counts were recorded for this clone. Gene names are the mouse ones. The read ends 4 residues shy of where the CDR3 ends; the end is completed using the germline J gene. The chain employs TRBV1 and TRBJ2-3; no reliable D call. The CDR3 spans 16 residues. CDR1 is NSQYPW, CDR2 LRSPGD, per germline (reference sequence). The V end lost 0 bases, the J end lost 0 bases, and 10 bases lay between the germline ends. The CDR3 loop is CTCSADRRSSAETLYF. The part of the CDR3 DNA that was read is TGCACCTGCAGTGCAGATCGCAGATCTAGTGCAGAA.